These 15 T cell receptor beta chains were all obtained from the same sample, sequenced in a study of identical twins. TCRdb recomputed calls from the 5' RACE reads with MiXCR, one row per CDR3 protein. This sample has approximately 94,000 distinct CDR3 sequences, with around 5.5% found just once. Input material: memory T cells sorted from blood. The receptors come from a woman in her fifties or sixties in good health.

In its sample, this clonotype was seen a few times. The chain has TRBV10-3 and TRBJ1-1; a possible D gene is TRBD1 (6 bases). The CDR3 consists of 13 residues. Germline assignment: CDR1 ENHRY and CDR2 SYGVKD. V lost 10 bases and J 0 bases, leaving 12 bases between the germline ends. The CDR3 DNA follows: TGTGCCACACTACAGGGTATGAACACTGAAGCTTTCTTT. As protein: CATLQGMNTEAFF.

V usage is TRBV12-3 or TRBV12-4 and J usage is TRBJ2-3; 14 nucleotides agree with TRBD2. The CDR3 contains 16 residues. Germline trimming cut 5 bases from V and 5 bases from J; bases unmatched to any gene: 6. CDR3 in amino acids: CASSRRLAGGLDTQYF. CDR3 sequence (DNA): TGTGCCAGCAGTCGAAGACTAGCGGGAGGGCTAGATACGCAGTATTTT.

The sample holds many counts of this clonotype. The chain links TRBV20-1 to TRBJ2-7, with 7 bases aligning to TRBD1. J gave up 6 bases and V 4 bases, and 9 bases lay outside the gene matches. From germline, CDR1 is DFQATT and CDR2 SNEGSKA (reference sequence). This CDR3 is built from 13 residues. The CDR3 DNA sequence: TGCAGTGCTAAGAGGACAGGAGCATCCGAGCAGTACTTC. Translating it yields CSAKRTGASEQYF.

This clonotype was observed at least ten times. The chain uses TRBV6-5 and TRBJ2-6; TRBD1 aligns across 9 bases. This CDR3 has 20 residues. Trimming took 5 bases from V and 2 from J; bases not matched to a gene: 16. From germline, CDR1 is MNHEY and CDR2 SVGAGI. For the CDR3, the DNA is TGTGCCAGCAGTCGAAAAACCGGGACAGGGTCATTGGCTGGGGCCAACGTCCTGACTTTC. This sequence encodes CASSRKTGTGSLAGANVLTF.

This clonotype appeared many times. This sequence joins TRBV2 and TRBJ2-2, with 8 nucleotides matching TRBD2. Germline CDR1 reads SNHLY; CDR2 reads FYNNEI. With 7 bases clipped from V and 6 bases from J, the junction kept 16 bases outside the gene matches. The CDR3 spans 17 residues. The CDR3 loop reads CASTPSGGRTRPGELFF. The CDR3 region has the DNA TGTGCCAGCACCCCGAGCGGGGGTCGAACCCGCCCCGGGGAGCTGTTTTTT.

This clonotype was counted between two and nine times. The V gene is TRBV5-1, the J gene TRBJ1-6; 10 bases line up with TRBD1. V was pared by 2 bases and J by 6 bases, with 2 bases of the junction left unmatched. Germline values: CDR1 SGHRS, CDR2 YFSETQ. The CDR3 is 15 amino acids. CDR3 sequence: CASSFRTGGNSPLHF. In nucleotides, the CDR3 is TGCGCCAGCAGCTTTAGGACAGGGGGTAATTCACCCCTCCACTTT. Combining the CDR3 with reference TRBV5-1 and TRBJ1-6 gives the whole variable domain KAGVTQTPRYLIKTRGQQVTLSCSPISGHRSVSWYQQTPGQGLQFLFEYFSETQRNKGNFPGRFSGRQFSNSRSEMNVSTLELGDSALYLCASSFRTGGNSPLHFGNGTRLTVT.

Here the CDR3 DNA reads TGTGCCACCACCCCGGACAGGGAAACCCAGTACTTC. Its protein product is CATTPDRETQYF. J is TRBJ2-5 and V is TRBV15; 8 bases align to TRBD1. The CDR3 contains 12 residues. The ends lost 7 bases at V and 8 bases at J; junction bases unmatched: 6. The germline CDR1 and CDR2 sequences are LNHNV and YYDKDF (reference sequence). The complete variable domain, with remaining parts taken from reference TRBV15 and TRBJ2-5, reads DAMVIQNPRYQVTQFGKPVTLSCSQTLNHNVMYWYQQKSSQAPKLLFHYYDKDFNNEADTPDNFQSRRPNTSFCFLDIRSPGLGDTAMYLCATTPDRETQYFGPGTRLLVL.

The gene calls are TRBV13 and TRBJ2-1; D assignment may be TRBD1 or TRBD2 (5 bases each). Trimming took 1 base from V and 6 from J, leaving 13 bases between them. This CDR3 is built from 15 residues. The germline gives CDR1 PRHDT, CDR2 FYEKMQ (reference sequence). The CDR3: CASSLVPGTVNEQFF. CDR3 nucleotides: TGTGCCAGCAGCTTAGTGCCGGGGACGGTCAATGAGCAGTTCTTC.

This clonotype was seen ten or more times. As DNA, the CDR3 is TGTGCCACCCTGATGCGGGGCTACACCTTC. The encoded protein is CATLMRGYTF. The J gene is TRBJ1-2, the V gene TRBV6-1; D unclear. The V end lost 10 bases, the J end lost 8 bases, and 11 bases lay between the germline ends. CDR1 is MNHNS and CDR2 is SASEGT in the germline V gene. CDR3 length equals 10 residues.

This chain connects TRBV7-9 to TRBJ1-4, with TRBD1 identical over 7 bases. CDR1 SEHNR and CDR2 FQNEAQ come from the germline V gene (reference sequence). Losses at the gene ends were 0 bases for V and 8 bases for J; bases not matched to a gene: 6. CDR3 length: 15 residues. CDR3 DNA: TGTGCCAGCAGCTTAGCGACAGGGCCTGAGGAAAAACTGTTTTTT. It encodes CASSLATGPEEKLFF.

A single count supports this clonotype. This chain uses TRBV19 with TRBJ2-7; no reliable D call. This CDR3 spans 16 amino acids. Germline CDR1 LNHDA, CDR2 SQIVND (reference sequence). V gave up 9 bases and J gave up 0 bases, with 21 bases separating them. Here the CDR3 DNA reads TGTGCCAGCGCAGCTTCCGAGACCGTGAGCTCCTACGAGCAGTACTTC. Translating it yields CASAASETVSSYEQYF.

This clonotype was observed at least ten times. The CDR3 nucleotides read TGTGCCAGCAGCTTTCCCGATTCACCCCTCCACTTT. It specifies CASSFPDSPLHF. The V call is TRBV7-9, the J call TRBJ1-6; D remains unclear. CDR1 is SEHNR and CDR2 is FQNEAQ in the germline V gene (reference sequence). This CDR3 has 12 residues. Trimming cost V 3 bases and J 8 bases, with 5 bases left between them.

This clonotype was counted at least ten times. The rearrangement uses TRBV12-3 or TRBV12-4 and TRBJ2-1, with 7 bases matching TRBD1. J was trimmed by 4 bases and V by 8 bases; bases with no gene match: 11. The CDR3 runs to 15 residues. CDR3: CASRYRGGSYNEQFF. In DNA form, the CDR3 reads TGTGCCAGCCGCTACAGGGGTGGTAGTTACAATGAGCAGTTCTTC.

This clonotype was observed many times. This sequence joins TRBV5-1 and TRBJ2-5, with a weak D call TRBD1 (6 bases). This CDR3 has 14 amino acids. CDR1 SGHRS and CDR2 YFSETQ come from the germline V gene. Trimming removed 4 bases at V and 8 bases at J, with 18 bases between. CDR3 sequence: CASSPYYEGGTQYF. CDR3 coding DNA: TGCGCCAGCAGCCCGTACTACGAAGGGGGAACCCAGTACTTC.

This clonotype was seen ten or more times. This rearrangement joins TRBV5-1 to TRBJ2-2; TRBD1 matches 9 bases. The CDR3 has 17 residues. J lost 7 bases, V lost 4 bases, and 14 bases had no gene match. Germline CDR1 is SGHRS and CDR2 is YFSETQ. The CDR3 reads CASSKPVQGAPNGELFF. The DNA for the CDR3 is TGCGCCAGCAGCAAACCCGTACAGGGGGCGCCGAACGGGGAGCTGTTTTTT.